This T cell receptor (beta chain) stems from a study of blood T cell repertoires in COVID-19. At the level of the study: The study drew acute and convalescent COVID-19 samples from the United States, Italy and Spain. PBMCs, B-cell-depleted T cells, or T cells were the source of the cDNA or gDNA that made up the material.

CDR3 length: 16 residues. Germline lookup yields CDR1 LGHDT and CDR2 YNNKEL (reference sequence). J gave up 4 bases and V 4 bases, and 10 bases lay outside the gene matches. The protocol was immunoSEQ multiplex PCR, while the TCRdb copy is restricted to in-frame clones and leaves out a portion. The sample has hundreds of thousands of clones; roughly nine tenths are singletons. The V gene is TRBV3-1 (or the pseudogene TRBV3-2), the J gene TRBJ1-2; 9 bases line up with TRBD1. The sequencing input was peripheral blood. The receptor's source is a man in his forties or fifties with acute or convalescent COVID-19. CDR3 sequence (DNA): TGTGCCAGCAGCCGAAAAACAGGGGGCGCGCGCTATGGCTACACCTTC. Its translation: CASSRKTGGARYGYTF.